Following are 24 T cell receptor beta chains from one sample sequenced in a study of response to subunit inactivated influenza vaccine. TCRdb re-derived calls from the RT-PCR reads in MiXCR, one entry per CDR3 protein. The table lists more than 400,000 distinct CDR3 sequences, 9.5% to 12% of them singletons, with around 12% in the top ten. The input for sequencing was PBMCs from blood, taken more than 35 days after vaccination. Source of these receptors: a man aged 50 or older who received an inactivated influenza vaccine.

This clonotype was seen a handful of times. The chain has TRBV11-3 and TRBJ2-3; the match to TRBD2 covers 10 bases. Germline V gene lookup returns CDR1 SGHNT and CDR2 YENEEA. V shed 5 bases and J 0 bases; nucleotides not matched to a gene: 5. The CDR3 contains 16 residues. This CDR3 reads CASSLTTSGSTDTQYF. The DNA of the CDR3 is TGTGCCAGCAGCCTAACGACTAGCGGGAGCACAGATACGCAGTATTTT.

CDR3 nucleotides: TGCGCCAGCAGCTTCTCAAGGGAGTACAACACTGAAGCTTTCTTT. Translated: CASSFSREYNTEAFF. V is TRBV5-1 and J is TRBJ1-1; D not resolved. V was trimmed by 2 bases and J by 2 bases, leaving 13 bases between them. The CDR3 consists of 15 residues. Germline assignment: CDR1 SGHRS and CDR2 YFSETQ.

This clonotype has a count of ten or more. This chain joins TRBV7-2 and TRBJ2-7; no clear D gene. CDR1 and CDR2 from the germline V gene are SGHTA and FQGNSA. This CDR3 region has 15 residues. V was shortened by 5 bases and J by 0 bases, with 14 bases between the two germline ends. CDR3 coding DNA: TGTGCCAGCAGCCGAGCCTCAGGTAGCTCCTACGAGCAGTACTTC. Its protein product is CASSRASGSSYEQYF.

There are many counts of this clonotype. This chain joins TRBV6-2 or TRBV6-3 and TRBJ2-2, with D perhaps TRBD2 (6 bases). The germline gives CDR1 MNHEY, CDR2 SVGEGT. V was cut by 11 bases and J by 5 bases, with 21 bases left in between. This CDR3 spans 15 amino acids. The CDR3 sequence is CACHRLGGRTGELFF. The CDR3 region has the DNA TGTGCCTGCCACCGTCTGGGTGGGAGGACCGGGGAGCTGTTTTTT.

The chain joins TRBV12-3 or TRBV12-4 to TRBJ2-7, with D maybe TRBD2 (6 bases). V lost 3 bases and J 5 bases, leaving 14 bases between the germline ends. The CDR3 is made up of 14 amino acids. CDR3 sequence reads: CASSFLGGRDEQYF. The CDR3 coding sequence is TGTGCCAGCAGTTTTCTGGGGGGTAGAGACGAGCAGTACTTC.

This clonotype was recorded at least ten times. The rearrangement uses TRBV2 and TRBJ2-7; 9 bases are a match to TRBD1. The CDR3 contains 14 residues. Germline V lookup: CDR1 SNHLY, CDR2 FYNNEI. V trimming: 5 bases; J trimming: 4 bases; junction bases outside the gene matches: 6. The CDR3 spells CASSPGTGKYEQYF. The CDR3 nucleotides are TGTGCCAGCAGTCCCGGGACAGGGAAATACGAGCAGTACTTC.

Many counts were recorded for this clonotype. The V and J genes are TRBV12-3 or TRBV12-4 and TRBJ2-5; TRBD1 is a possible D gene (5 bases). The CDR3 sequence is 13 residues long. Trimming pared 3 bases from V and 1 base from J, leaving 6 bases between. The DNA of the CDR3 is TGTGCCAGCAGTTTCAGGGCCCAAGAGACCCAGTACTTC. Translating gives CASSFRAQETQYF.

The J gene is TRBJ2-5, the V gene TRBV20-1; no reliable D call. V shed 0 bases and J shed 3 bases, with 11 bases lying between them. This CDR3 spans 14 amino acids. Germline V CDR1 and CDR2: DFQATT, SNEGSKA (reference sequence). The CDR3 loop reads CSARDWVEEETQYF. CDR3 bases: TGCAGTGCTAGAGATTGGGTTGAGGAAGAGACCCAGTACTTC.

The V call is TRBV10-2, the J call TRBJ2-7; the D is unclear. CDR3 length equals 11 residues. Trimming cost V 10 bases and J 3 bases, with 10 bases left between them. CDR1 and CDR2 (germline): WSHSY, SAAADI. As DNA, the CDR3 is TGCGCCACCAGGTATAGCTACGAGCAGTACTTC. This encodes CATRYSYEQYF.

The rearrangement links TRBV6-5 to TRBJ1-2, with D unclear. Germline CDR1 MNHEY, CDR2 SVGAGI. V was clipped by 0 bases and J by 3 bases, with 14 bases between them. There are 16 residues in the CDR3. The CDR3 region has the DNA TGTGCCAGCAGTTACTCTATCAGATATATTTACTATGGCTACACCTTC. This encodes CASSYSIRYIYYGYTF.

The chain employs TRBV28 and TRBJ2-1; tentatively, D is TRBD2 (5 bases). The CDR3 has 12 residues. Germline CDR1 reads MDHEN; CDR2 reads SYDVKM. V lost 1 base to trimming and J lost 10 bases, with 8 bases between them. Written as DNA, the CDR3 is TGTGCCAGCAGTTTATCACAGCGGGAGCAGTTCTTC. It codes for CASSLSQREQFF.

The CDR3 is CASSQYTWTSGIPNTGELFF. As DNA, the CDR3 is TGCGCCAGCAGCCAATACACTTGGACTAGCGGAATACCGAACACCGGGGAGCTGTTTTTT. The chain employs TRBV4-3 and TRBJ2-2; 10 bases map to TRBD2. This CDR3 region has 20 residues. Germline CDR1 LGHNA, CDR2 YSLEER. Losses at the gene ends were 2 bases for V and 0 bases for J; bases not matched to a gene: 12.

The V call is TRBV5-6, the J call TRBJ1-6, with D perhaps matching TRBD1 (6 bases). The CDR3 consists of 15 residues. V was clipped by 1 base and J by 9 bases, with 14 bases between them. Germline CDR1 is SGHDT and CDR2 is YYEEEE. CDR3 residues: CASSLLSGAASPLHF. Written as DNA, the CDR3 is TGTGCCAGCAGCTTGCTCTCAGGGGCGGCTTCACCCCTCCACTTT.

This clonotype was detected a few times. The CDR3 here is CAITPGQTSYNEQFF. The CDR3, as DNA: TGTGCCATCACTCCGGGACAGACTTCCTACAATGAGCAGTTCTTC. V usage is TRBV10-3 and J usage is TRBJ2-1; 7 bases agree with TRBD1. This CDR3 region has 15 residues. Trimming removed 7 bases from V and 1 base from J; junction bases left unmatched: 7. Per germline, CDR1 ENHRY and CDR2 SYGVKD.

This clonotype was observed a handful of times. The chain links TRBV29-1 to TRBJ2-7; tentatively, D is TRBD1 (5 bases). Germline assignment: CDR1 SQVTM and CDR2 ANQGSEA. The CDR3 spans 12 residues. Trimming took 5 bases from V and 5 from J, leaving 13 bases between them. The CDR3 spells CSVRAGWDEQYF. The CDR3, as DNA: TGCAGCGTTAGGGCAGGGTGGGACGAGCAGTACTTC.

The CDR3 sequence is CASSQGRGGFHEQYF. CDR3 coding DNA: TGTGCCAGCAGCCAAGGGCGGGGGGGCTTTCACGAGCAGTACTTC. The rearrangement uses TRBV4-2 and TRBJ2-7, with 9 bases fitting TRBD2. This CDR3 has 15 residues. V shed 1 base and J 5 bases; nucleotides not matched to a gene: 6. In germline, CDR1 is LGHNA, CDR2 YNFKEQ.

The genes are TRBV15 and TRBJ2-3, with D hard to call. V was clipped by 1 base and J by 3 bases, with 11 bases between them. CDR3 length equals 15 residues. Germline V CDR1 and CDR2: LNHNV, YYDKDF (reference sequence). The DNA for the CDR3 is TGTGCCACCAGCAGAGCGCCCTCGGTGACAGATACGCAGTATTTT. It specifies CATSRAPSVTDTQYF.

V and J are TRBV7-2 and TRBJ2-2, with D unclear. The CDR3 is 13 residues long. The germline V gene has CDR1 SGHTA and CDR2 FQGNSA. Trimming shortened V by 2 bases and J by 9 bases, and 10 bases separated the two germline ends. CDR3 DNA sequence: TGTGCCAGCAGCTTAAGAAACAGCCGGGAGCTGTTTTTT. Encoded protein: CASSLRNSRELFF.

J is TRBJ1-1 and V is TRBV28; no definite D call. CDR3 size: 16 residues. Trimming pared 3 bases from V and 4 bases from J, leaving 18 bases between. CDR1 and CDR2 from the germline V gene are MDHEN and SYDVKM. The CDR3 DNA follows: TGTGCCAGCAGTTTCATCACTTTCGCGAAGAGCACTGAAGCTTTCTTT. It yields the protein CASSFITFAKSTEAFF. The full variable domain, completed using reference TRBV28 and TRBJ1-1, is DVKVTQSSRYLVKRTGEKVFLECVQDMDHENMFWYRQDPGLGLRLIYFSYDVKMKEKGDIPEGYSVSREKKERFSLILESASTNQTSMYLCASSFITFAKSTEAFFGQGTRLTVV.

The CDR3 DNA reads TGTGCCAGCACCCCGGTTACGGGGGGGCTTGAGACCCAGTACTTC. Protein: CASTPVTGGLETQYF. The chain uses TRBV7-9 and TRBJ2-5, with TRBD2 identical over 8 bases. Germline V gives CDR1 SEHNR, CDR2 FQNEAQ (reference sequence). V lost 7 bases, J lost 5 bases, and 12 bases stayed unmatched. This CDR3 is built from 15 residues.

The chain has TRBV18 and TRBJ2-5; TRBD1 agrees at 9 bases. The CDR3 is made up of 16 amino acids. Germline V CDR1 and CDR2: KGHSH, LQKENI. V lost 2 bases and J lost 2; bases outside the gene matches: 6. The DNA of the CDR3 is TGTGCCAGCTCACCAATACAGGGGGCTACTCAAGAGACCCAGTACTTC. Encoded protein: CASSPIQGATQETQYF. Variable domain in full (rest from reference TRBV18 and TRBJ2-5): NAGVMQNPRHLVRRRGQEARLRCSPMKGHSHVYWYRQLPEEGLKFMVYLQKENIIDESGMPKERFSAEFPKEGPSILRIQQVVRGDSAAYFCASSPIQGATQETQYFGPGTRLLVL.

This clonotype was recorded many times. The V call is TRBV12-3 or TRBV12-4, the J call TRBJ1-4, with 7 bases matching TRBD1. Unmatched junction bases numbered 4, after V lost 5 bases and J lost 10 bases. The CDR3 extends over 12 amino acids. The CDR3 DNA sequence: TGTGCCAGCAGTGTGACAGGGAGAAAACTGTTTTTT. Amino acids: CASSVTGRKLFF.

The table lists this clonotype with a few counts. The chain uses TRBV24-1 and TRBJ2-7; 11 nucleotides line up with TRBD1. CDR3 length: 16 residues. Germline V CDR1 and CDR2: KGHDR, SFDVKD. The V gene end was trimmed by 4 bases and the J gene end by 2 bases; junction bases not matched to a gene: 6. The CDR3 loop is CATSESGTGGAYEQYF. For the CDR3, the DNA is TGTGCCACCAGTGAATCCGGGACAGGGGGGGCCTACGAGCAGTACTTC.

The genes are TRBV7-9 and TRBJ2-1, with TRBD2 identical over 7 bases. The V and J ends lost 5 bases and 9 bases, in that order; junction bases with no gene match: 7. This CDR3 spans 13 amino acids. Germline CDR1 reads SEHNR; CDR2 reads FQNEAQ (reference sequence). Written as DNA, the CDR3 is TGTGCCAGCAGCCCACGACGACTAGCTGAGCAGTTCTTC. This translates into CASSPRRLAEQFF.